One and the same sample provided the 28 T cell receptor beta chains below, sequenced in a study of cytomegalovirus exposure and HLA in healthy donors. The PCR made use of 60 Vbeta and 13 Jbeta primers. Repertoires were generated with immunoSEQ multiplex PCR, while TCRdb's copy carries only in-frame clones and drops some. The sample shows some 200,000 clones, about 70% of them seen only once. Sequencing used PBMCs. The receptor set was obtained from a woman aged 30 to 39 in good health and CMV-seronegative.

This chain joins TRBV11-1 and TRBJ2-7, with 10 bases lining up with TRBD2. The V and J ends lost 5 bases and 4 bases, in that order; junction bases with no gene match: 5. The CDR3 has 14 amino acids. Germline CDR1 and CDR2: SGHAT and FQDESV (reference sequence). The CDR3 region is CASSPQRGGYEQYF. The CDR3 region has the DNA TGTGCCAGCAGCCCACAGCGGGGGGGGTACGAGCAGTACTTC.

V and J are TRBV5-6 and TRBJ2-2, with D tentatively TRBD1 (6 bases). V shed 4 bases and J shed 6 bases, with 25 bases lying between them. The germline V gene has CDR1 SGHDT and CDR2 YYEEEE. This CDR3 has 18 residues. The CDR3 sequence: CASSPRNQQGTLPGELFF. The CDR3, as DNA: TGTGCCAGCAGCCCGCGCAACCAACAGGGTACTCTCCCCGGGGAGCTGTTTTTT.

This clone was found once. This sequence joins TRBV6-5 and TRBJ2-1, with 7 bases identical to TRBD1. J was trimmed by 5 bases and V by 6 bases; bases with no gene match: 7. This CDR3 contains 14 residues. Germline assignment: CDR1 MNHEY and CDR2 SVGAGI. The CDR3, as DNA: TGTGCCAGCAGAACGGGACAGCCCAACAATGAGCAGTTCTTC. Its protein product is CASRTGQPNNEQFF.

The V call is TRBV5-1, the J call TRBJ2-5; 11 bases map to TRBD2. From germline, CDR1 is SGHRS and CDR2 YFSETQ. V shed 4 bases and J 5 bases; nucleotides not matched to a gene: 19. This CDR3 has 19 amino acids. CDR3: CASSLRGGLAGGTRETQYF. As DNA, the CDR3 is TGCGCCAGCAGCCTACGCGGCGGGCTAGCGGGAGGCACGCGGGAGACCCAGTACTTC.

J is TRBJ2-5 and V is TRBV9; the D gene is possibly TRBD1 (5 bases). The CDR3 has 14 amino acids. CDR1 is SGDLS and CDR2 is YYNGEE in the germline V gene. V was trimmed by 4 bases and J by 2 bases, leaving 12 bases between them. The CDR3 here is CASSPRQKQETQYF. CDR3 nucleotides: TGTGCCAGCAGCCCCCGACAGAAACAAGAGACCCAGTACTTC.

The V and J genes are TRBV7-2 and TRBJ2-1; 7 nucleotides align to TRBD2. The CDR3 is made up of 16 amino acids. Germline trimming cut 1 base from V and 4 bases from J; bases unmatched to any gene: 7. The germline CDR1 and CDR2 sequences are SGHTA and FQGNSA. This CDR3 reads CASSLVSTSVYNEQFF. The CDR3 nucleotides are TGTGCCAGCAGCTTAGTTAGCACTAGCGTATACAATGAGCAGTTCTTC.

The rearrangement links TRBV6-4 to TRBJ2-1; 13 bases are a match to TRBD2. The germline V gene encodes CDR1 MRHNA and CDR2 SNTAGT. V trimming: 4 bases; J trimming: 7 bases; junction bases outside the gene matches: 10. The CDR3 contains 17 residues. Written as DNA, the CDR3 is TGTGCCAGCAGTGGGTCCGGGACTAGCGGGAAAGTGAATGAGCAGTTCTTC. Amino acids: CASSGSGTSGKVNEQFF.

The CDR3 loop is CASSPSGARDTQYF. CDR3 bases: TGTGCCAGCAGCCCCTCAGGGGCACGGGATACGCAGTATTTT. The chain combines TRBV7-6 with TRBJ2-3; tentative D call: TRBD1 (6 bases). Trimming stripped 5 bases from V and 6 bases from J, with 15 bases between. The CDR3 loop spans 14 amino acids. Germline CDR1 reads SGHVS; CDR2 reads FNYEAQ.

This clone was detected only a few times. The chain uses TRBV30 and TRBJ1-3, with unresolved D. Trimming left V 1 base short and J 4 bases short, with 8 bases between. The CDR3 has 13 amino acids. Germline CDR1 is GTSNPN and CDR2 is SVGIG (reference sequence). CDR3 coding DNA: TGTGCCTGGAGTGGAGGGAGAGGAAACACCATATATTTT. Protein: CAWSGGRGNTIYF. Variable domain in full (rest from reference TRBV30 and TRBJ1-3): SQTIHQWPATLVQPVGSPLSLECTVEGTSNPNLYWYRQAAGRGLQLLFYSVGIGQISSEVPQNLSASRPQDRQFILSSKKLLLSDSGFYLCAWSGGRGNTIYFGEGSWLTVV.

The rearrangement links TRBV7-9 to TRBJ1-2; no firm D call. V was trimmed by 4 bases and J by 1 base, leaving 13 bases between them. Germline loops: CDR1 SEHNR, CDR2 FQNEAQ (reference sequence). CDR3 length: 15 amino acids. CDR3 bases: TGTGCCAGCAGCTCCCCAGGAACGTTTAACTATGGCTACACCTTC. It yields the protein CASSSPGTFNYGYTF.

This chain uses TRBV2 with TRBJ2-1, with TRBD1 identical over 10 bases. Germline assignment: CDR1 SNHLY and CDR2 FYNNEI. V shed 4 bases, J shed 7 bases, and the junction held 13 bases outside the gene matches. The CDR3 runs 17 residues. The CDR3 reads CASSGIDPGQGPNEQFF. CDR3 bases: TGTGCCAGCAGTGGGATAGACCCGGGACAGGGGCCGAATGAGCAGTTCTTC.

J is TRBJ2-7 and V is TRBV13; 7 bases align to TRBD2. The V and J ends lost 0 bases and 2 bases, in that order; junction bases with no gene match: 4. Germline V gene sequence: CDR1 PRHDT, CDR2 FYEKMQ (reference sequence). This CDR3 comprises 15 residues. CDR3 sequence (DNA): TGTGCCAGCAGCTTAGGGACTAGCCCTGCCTACGAGCAGTACTTC. Translated, it gives CASSLGTSPAYEQYF.

The rearrangement links TRBV27 to TRBJ1-6; the match to TRBD1 covers 7 bases. The CDR3 contains 16 residues. Germline-derived CDR1 and CDR2 are MNHEY and SMNVEV (reference sequence). Trimming at V came to 1 base and at J to 8 bases, leaving 8 bases not matched to a gene. The CDR3 DNA reads as TGTGCCAGCAGTTTATGGGCAGGGGGTAACGATTCACCCCTCCACTTT. The encoded protein is CASSLWAGGNDSPLHF.

This clone was observed once. The chain uses TRBV9 and TRBJ2-1, with D hard to call. The length of the CDR3 is 16 residues. The V end lost 4 bases, the J end lost 3 bases, and 17 bases lay between the germline ends. Germline-derived CDR1 and CDR2 are SGDLS and YYNGEE. As DNA, the CDR3 is TGTGCCAGCAGCCCGAAAACCCGAGCCGGCTACAATGAGCAGTTCTTC. It is translated as CASSPKTRAGYNEQFF.

This rearrangement joins TRBV27 to TRBJ1-5; a possible D gene is TRBD1 (5 bases). CDR1 and CDR2 (germline): MNHEY, SMNVEV (reference sequence). V was cut by 4 bases and J by 5 bases, with 9 bases left in between. The CDR3 is made up of 13 amino acids. The CDR3, as DNA: TGTGCCAGCAGTTACCAGGGTTATCAGCCCCAGCATTTT. Protein product: CASSYQGYQPQHF.

Here the CDR3 DNA reads TGCGCCAGCAGCCAACCACCTCGGGTAGGGGGCGGGCGGGAGACCCAGTACTTC. Its protein product is CASSQPPRVGGGRETQYF. The rearrangement uses TRBV4-1 and TRBJ2-5, with 7 bases lining up with TRBD1. V was clipped by 2 bases and J by 5 bases; unmatched bases: 17. The CDR3 covers 18 residues. From germline, CDR1 is MGHRA and CDR2 YSYEKL.

The chain joins TRBV28 to TRBJ1-2; 9 bases line up with TRBD1. After removal of 5 bases from V and 4 bases from J, the junction contained 5 bases not matched to a gene. CDR1 and CDR2 (germline): MDHEN, SYDVKM. This CDR3 comprises 14 residues. The CDR3 DNA reads as TGTGCCAGCAGTCGTACAGGGGGCTCCTATGGCTACACCTTC. Protein sequence: CASSRTGGSYGYTF.

The DNA of the CDR3 is TGTGCCAGCAGCGTAGGGAGTGAGGGGAGGTATTCACCCCTCCACTTT. It yields the protein CASSVGSEGRYSPLHF. V gene TRBV9 combines with J gene TRBJ1-6, with D maybe TRBD1 (5 bases). With 0 bases removed from V and 8 bases from J, the gap between germline ends came to 15 bases. Germline CDR1 reads SGDLS; CDR2 reads YYNGEE. The CDR3 covers 16 residues.

The chain couples TRBV5-1 to TRBJ1-3; TRBD1 is a possible D gene (5 bases). Germline lookup yields CDR1 SGHRS and CDR2 YFSETQ. V gave up 5 bases and J gave up 0 bases, with 9 bases separating them. The CDR3 covers 14 residues. This chain's CDR3 is CASRRGSSGNTIYF. CDR3 coding DNA: TGCGCCAGCAGGCGGGGCAGCTCTGGAAACACCATATATTTT.

The rearrangement joins TRBV5-1 to TRBJ2-1; TRBD2 matches 14 bases. Germline assignment: CDR1 SGHRS and CDR2 YFSETQ. CDR3 size: 19 residues. Unmatched junction bases numbered 17, after V lost 3 bases and J lost 9 bases. CDR3 amino acids: CASSSDATSGRVPLGEQFF. The CDR3 nucleotides read TGCGCCAGCAGCTCCGATGCGACTAGCGGGAGGGTCCCCCTCGGTGAGCAGTTCTTC.

This clone was recorded a few times. V is TRBV7-7 and J is TRBJ2-3, with D possibly TRBD1 on 6 matching bases. The CDR3 runs to 14 residues. The germline V gene has CDR1 SSHAT and CDR2 FNYEAQ (reference sequence). V was shortened by 5 bases and J by 0 bases, with 9 bases between the two germline ends. CDR3 loop: CASSNGQSTDTQYF. CDR3 sequence (DNA): TGTGCCAGCAGCAATGGACAGAGCACAGATACGCAGTATTTT.

This chain links TRBV10-2 with TRBJ1-2, with a possible D match to TRBD1 (6 bases). Germline lookup yields CDR1 WSHSY and CDR2 SAAADI. This CDR3 contains 13 residues. Trimming removed 4 bases at V and 2 bases at J, with 8 bases between. DNA for the CDR3: TGCGCCAGCAGTGGTGACAGGAACTATGGCTACACCTTC. Translated: CASSGDRNYGYTF.

This chain uses TRBV4-1 with TRBJ2-2; D is perhaps TRBD2 (6 bases). Germline CDR1 reads MGHRA; CDR2 reads YSYEKL. This CDR3 has 15 amino acids. V was cut by 4 bases and J by 3 bases, with 12 bases left in between. This CDR3 reads CASSPRRADTGELFF. The CDR3, as DNA: TGCGCCAGCAGCCCTCGGAGGGCCGACACCGGGGAGCTGTTTTTT.

J is TRBJ2-1 and V is TRBV7-3; the match to TRBD2 covers 10 bases. The CDR3 length is 16 residues. J was trimmed by 9 bases and V by 5 bases; bases with no gene match: 13. Looked up from germline, CDR1 is SGHTA and CDR2 is FQGTGA. Here the CDR3 DNA reads TGTGCCAGCAGCCATACCTCCTCCAGCGGGAGGGCTGAGCAGTTCTTC. Translation: CASSHTSSSGRAEQFF.

The gene calls are TRBV7-3 and TRBJ2-1; 8 bases agree with TRBD1. Germline values: CDR1 SGHTA, CDR2 FQGTGA. CDR3 size: 13 residues. The V and J ends lost 5 bases and 8 bases, in that order; junction bases with no gene match: 5. This chain's CDR3 is CASSRMTGDEQFF. DNA for the CDR3: TGTGCCAGCAGCCGCATGACAGGGGATGAGCAGTTCTTC. The entire variable domain, with the rest obtained from reference TRBV7-3 and TRBJ2-1, is as follows: GAGVSQTPSNKVTEKGKYVELRCDPISGHTALYWYRQSLGQGPEFLIYFQGTGAADDSGLPNDRFFAVRPEGSVSTLKIQRTERGDSAVYLCASSRMTGDEQFFGPGTRLTVL.

This chain links TRBV27 with TRBJ1-1; no definite D call. V gave up 6 bases and J gave up 4 bases, with 12 bases separating them. CDR3 length: 13 amino acids. Germline V gives CDR1 MNHEY, CDR2 SMNVEV (reference sequence). CDR3 in DNA: TGTGCCAGCAGGGACTTAAGGGCCACTGAAGCTTTCTTT. Protein product: CASRDLRATEAFF.

The chain employs TRBV2 and TRBJ2-7; 7 bases map to TRBD1. V lost 8 bases, J lost 3 bases, and 10 bases stayed unmatched. Germline loops: CDR1 SNHLY, CDR2 FYNNEI. The CDR3 spans 14 residues. CDR3 bases: TGTGCCAGCCGGGGACAGCCCCCCGTCTACGAGCAGTACTTC. This sequence encodes CASRGQPPVYEQYF.

The genes are TRBV6-5 and TRBJ1-2; 9 positions agree with TRBD1. CDR1 is MNHEY and CDR2 is SVGAGI in the germline V gene. The CDR3 loop spans 14 amino acids. J lost 1 base, V lost 6 bases, and 3 bases had no gene match. Here the CDR3 DNA reads TGTGCCAGCAGCCGGGACAGGGTTAACTATGGCTACACCTTC. It translates to CASSRDRVNYGYTF.